The entry below gives a single T cell receptor (beta chain) sequence along with its context. This entry comes from a study of blood T cell repertoires in COVID-19. Data came from immunoSEQ multiplex PCR; TCRdb stores just in-frame clones and leaves some out. The sample lists approximately 170,000 clones, around 67% occurring once. This sequence was found in a woman older than 75 with acute or convalescent COVID-19. Material: peripheral blood.

The CDR3 sequence: CASSPLDYYEQYF. The CDR3 nucleotides are TGTGCCAGCTCACCGCTGGACTACTACGAGCAGTACTTC. The J gene is TRBJ2-7, the V gene TRBV18; TRBD2 is a possible D gene (6 bases). Trimming cost V 3 bases and J 3 bases, with 9 bases left between them. The CDR3 is 13 amino acids. Germline V gene sequence: CDR1 KGHSH, CDR2 LQKENI.